This T cell receptor (beta chain) was documented in a study of blood T cell repertoires in COVID-19. Study-wide context: The United States, Italy and Spain provided the acute and convalescent COVID-19 samples. The analysed material was cDNA or gDNA that came from T cells, B-cell-depleted T cells, or PBMCs.

Original processing methods: Estimates of nucleated cell counts were drawn from the amplification of reference gene primers. Generated by immunoSEQ multiplex PCR, the TCRdb table keeps only in-frame clones and is missing some. V, J and clone size were drawn from that table, and D and trimming were deduced from the DNA. The table lists over 130,000 clones, around 78% of them singletons, with approximately 4.5% in the top ten. CDR3 length: 12 residues. The V and J ends lost 9 bases and 3 bases respectively, with 11 bases between them. Germline CDR1 LNHDA, CDR2 SQIVND (reference sequence). This chain joins TRBV19 and TRBJ1-1, with a tentative D call TRBD1 (6 bases). The clonotype comes from an elderly woman with active or convalescent COVID-19. Specimen: peripheral blood. CDR3 sequence: CASSPGDTEAFF. DNA for the CDR3: TGTGCCAGCTCTCCAGGGGACACTGAAGCTTTCTTT.